This entry describes one TCR beta chain. Its antigen is undetermined. The data are from a study of radiotherapy plus CTLA-4 blockade in lung cancer. Looking at the study overall: Among patients, 15% to 20% showed objective responses, and over 30% had disease control.

Some clones are missing from TCRdb's copy, which holds only in-frame ones; the method was immunoSEQ multiplex PCR. The data show tens of thousands of clones, roughly 86% seen once. The V gene lost 4 bases and the J gene lost 0 bases, with 14 bases spanning the gap. The CDR3 is 16 amino acids. In germline, CDR1 is SGHNT, CDR2 YYREEE (reference sequence). Findings and limits, study-wide: There was expansion of tumor-derived TCR clones in blood after radiotherapy plus ipilimumab.

The clonotype originates from a human donor with non-small cell lung cancer whose response to radiotherapy plus ipilimumab could not be evaluated. This chain uses TRBV5-4 with TRBJ2-1; D gene ambiguous. The sequencing used peripheral blood, collected from a patient treated with radiotherapy plus ipilimumab. The chain's CDR3 is CASSPRNPSSYNEQFF. Here the CDR3 DNA reads TGTGCCAGCAGCCCCAGAAACCCTAGCTCCTACAATGAGCAGTTCTTC. The whole variable domain, filled in from reference TRBV5-4 and TRBJ2-1, reads ETGVTQSPTHLIKTRGQQVTLRCSSQSGHNTVSWYQQALGQGPQFIFQYYREEENGRGNFPPRFSGLQFPNYSSELNVNALELDDSALYLCASSPRNPSSYNEQFFGPGTRLTVL.